A selection of T cell receptor beta chains follows, all from one sample in a study of neurological immune-mediated disorders. From the 5' RACE reads, TCRdb called clonotypes with MiXCR, one entry per CDR3 protein. The data contain 60,000 to 70,000 distinct CDR3 sequences, roughly 5% of them singletons. Material for sequencing was PBMCs. The receptors were sampled from a human donor with multiple sclerosis. The donor label of this sample is uncertain. The CDR3 runs from the conserved cysteine through the conserved F or W. The order of the fields is V gene, clone size, D gene, J gene, CDR3 protein, CDR3 DNA. A D gene is named only where the DNA matches it firmly. Size values are once, few and many counts, or a class for expanded clones, and some rows have none.

TRBV6-6	many	TRBD1	TRBJ2-2	CASNSRTGTGELFF	TGTGCCAGCAACTCCAGGACAGGGACCGGGGAGCTGTTTTTT
TRBV7-9	many	.	TRBJ2-7	CASSLGGSSSYEQYF	TGTGCCAGCAGCTTAGGGGGGTCCTCTTCCTACGAGCAGTACTTC
TRBV6-1	many	.	TRBJ2-7	CASSVHGSYEQYF	TGTGCCAGCAGTGTTCACGGATCATACGAGCAGTACTTC
TRBV20-1	many	TRBD1	TRBJ1-4	CSARDSGKLFF	TGCAGTGCTCGGGACAGTGGAAAACTGTTTTTT
TRBV3-1	many	.	TRBJ2-1	CASSQTGNEQFF	TGTGCCAGCAGCCAGACAGGAAATGAGCAGTTCTTC
TRBV5-1	medium-sized	.	TRBJ1-1	CASSLAQTNTEAFF	TGCGCCAGCAGCTTGGCACAGACTAACACTGAAGCTTTCTTT
TRBV20-1	many	.	TRBJ1-1	CSASRTGRGTEAFF	TGCAGTGCCTCTCGTACAGGGCGAGGCACTGAAGCTTTCTTT
TRBV3-1	many	.	TRBJ2-2	CASSFRGTGELFF	TGTGCCAGCAGCTTCAGGGGTACCGGGGAGCTGTTTTTT
TRBV7-2	many	.	TRBJ1-5	CASSLQGMGNQPQHF	TGTGCCAGCAGCCTACAGGGAATGGGCAATCAGCCCCAGCATTTT
TRBV20-1	many	TRBD2	TRBJ2-3	CSARVTQGLGAREYF	TGCAGTGCTAGAGTCACACAGGGACTAGGGGCTAGGGAGTATTTT
TRBV6-5	many	.	TRBJ2-1	CASSLGSAAFF	TGTGCCAGCAGCCTAGGATCAGCGGCGTTCTTC
TRBV29-1	many	.	TRBJ2-1	CSASESSYNEQFF	TGCAGCGCCTCAGAGAGCTCCTACAATGAGCAGTTCTTC
TRBV5-1	many	.	TRBJ2-1	CASSWRTWTPTYNEQFF	TGCGCCAGCAGCTGGAGGACTTGGACACCTACCTACAATGAGCAGTTCTTC
TRBV5-1	many	TRBD1	TRBJ1-6	CASSLGTGSPLHF	TGCGCCAGCAGCTTAGGGACAGGTTCACCCCTCCACTTT
TRBV20-1	many	TRBD1	TRBJ2-7	CSASDPGQGSYEQYF	TGCAGTGCTAGTGATCCGGGACAGGGGTCCTACGAGCAGTACTTC
TRBV20-1	many	TRBD1	TRBJ1-1	CSVRTGGNTEAFF	TGCAGTGTCAGGACAGGGGGGAACACTGAAGCTTTCTTT
TRBV7-3	many	.	TRBJ1-5	CASSLIVQDSNQPQHF	TGTGCCAGCAGCTTAATAGTACAGGATAGCAATCAGCCCCAGCATTTT
TRBV10-3	many	.	TRBJ1-1	CAIRLQLNTEAFF	TGTGCCATCAGACTACAGCTTAACACTGAAGCTTTCTTT
TRBV3-1	many	.	TRBJ1-6	CASSVRQVSPLHF	TGTGCCAGCAGCGTCCGACAGGTTTCACCCCTCCACTTT
TRBV4-1	many	.	TRBJ2-1	CASSQDRGNSYNEQFF	TGCGCCAGCAGCCAAGATCGCGGCAACTCCTACAATGAGCAGTTCTTC
TRBV18	many	.	TRBJ2-3	CASSPGWPIPGDTQYF	TGTGCCAGCTCACCGGGGTGGCCGATCCCGGGAGATACGCAGTATTTT
TRBV20-1	medium-sized	TRBD2	TRBJ2-7	CSARLPGLALAEQYF	TGCAGTGCTAGATTACCGGGACTAGCTCTTGCCGAGCAGTACTTC
TRBV20-1	many	.	TRBJ1-2	CSARGRTDYGYTF	TGCAGTGCTAGAGGAAGGACGGACTATGGCTACACCTTC
TRBV7-8	many	.	TRBJ1-5	CASTVGGNSNQPQHF	TGTGCCAGCACCGTCGGGGGTAATAGCAATCAGCCCCAGCATTTT
TRBV19	.	.	TRBJ2-7	CASSIPGRLGLEQYF	TGTGCCAGTAGTATCCCGGGACGGCTTGGACTCGAGCAGTACTTC
TRBV7-9	many	.	TRBJ1-1	CASSRTGRLNTEAFF	TGTGCCAGCAGCCGAACTGGACGGTTGAACACTGAAGCTTTCTTT
TRBV10-2	few	.	TRBJ1-5	CASGGERSNQPQHF	TGCGCCAGCGGGGGGGAAAGGAGCAATCAGCCCCAGCATTTT
TRBV12-5	many	.	TRBJ2-1	CASGPGHGYNEQFF	TGTGCTAGTGGTCCGGGACACGGGTACAATGAGCAGTTCTTC
TRBV5-1	many	TRBD2	TRBJ2-7	CASSLGGTGPYEQYF	TGCGCCAGCAGCCTGGGGGGGACTGGGCCCTACGAGCAGTACTTC
TRBV5-5	many	.	TRBJ1-1	CASSLDSTEAFF	TGTGCCAGCAGCTTGGACAGCACTGAAGCTTTCTTT
TRBV9	many	TRBD2	TRBJ2-2	CASSARGAATGELFF	TGTGCCAGCAGCGCGCGGGGGGCCGCGACCGGGGAGCTGTTTTTT
TRBV6-2/TRBV6-3	many	.	TRBJ1-5	CASSYPSRGAREQPQHF	TGTGCCAGCAGTTACCCGTCGCGCGGGGCCAGGGAGCAGCCCCAGCATTTT
TRBV5-1	many	.	TRBJ2-1	CASSLVGGREQFF	TGCGCCAGCAGCTTGGTGGGGGGGCGTGAGCAGTTCTTC
TRBV3-1	many	.	TRBJ2-5	CASSQEVGGETQYF	TGTGCCAGCAGCCAAGAGGTGGGAGGAGAGACCCAGTACTTC
TRBV5-1	many	.	TRBJ2-3	CASSLSINTDTQYF	TGCGCCAGCAGCTTGTCGATCAACACAGATACGCAGTATTTT
TRBV2	many	.	TRBJ2-2	CASSGTGELFF	TGTGCCAGCAGTGGGACCGGGGAGCTGTTTTTT
TRBV20-1	many	.	TRBJ2-1	CSARARYNEQFF	TGCAGTGCTAGAGCCCGATACAATGAGCAGTTCTTC
TRBV20-1	many	TRBD2	TRBJ2-7	CSASFGGEQYF	TGCAGTGCTAGCTTCGGGGGGGAGCAGTACTTC
TRBV29-1	many	TRBD1	TRBJ2-3	CSVELIETGDTDTQYF	TGCAGCGTTGAATTAATCGAAACAGGGGATACAGATACGCAGTATTTT
TRBV9	many	.	TRBJ1-2	CASSVSPESYGYTF	TGTGCCAGCAGCGTATCCCCAGAGAGCTATGGCTACACCTTC
TRBV7-9	many	.	TRBJ2-6	CASSLAGSEGNTGANVLTF	TGTGCCAGCAGCTTAGCCGGCTCCGAGGGTAATACTGGGGCCAACGTCCTGACTTTC
TRBV3-1	many	.	TRBJ1-5	CASSQAGDQPQHF	TGTGCCAGCAGCCAAGCAGGTGATCAGCCCCAGCATTTT
TRBV29-1	many	.	TRBJ1-2	CSVEGTANYGYTF	TGCAGCGTTGAAGGGACAGCTAACTATGGCTACACCTTC
TRBV5-1	many	TRBD1	TRBJ2-7	CASSSGTGFYEQYF	TGCGCCAGCAGTTCCGGGACAGGGTTCTACGAGCAGTACTTC
TRBV20-1	many	.	TRBJ2-3	CSARLGASTDTQYF	TGCAGTGCTAGGTTGGGGGCCAGCACAGATACGCAGTATTTT
TRBV11-2	many	.	TRBJ2-6	CASSLGGSSGANVLTF	TGTGCCAGCAGCTTAGGAGGGAGCTCTGGGGCCAACGTCCTGACTTTC
TRBV20-1	many	.	TRBJ2-6	CSASSVVSGANVLTF	TGCAGTGCTAGCTCAGTAGTCTCTGGGGCCAACGTCCTGACTTTC
TRBV10-1	many	.	TRBJ2-2	CASSGPNTGELFF	TGCGCCAGCAGTGGTCCGAACACCGGGGAGCTGTTTTTT
TRBV5-1	many	.	TRBJ2-1	CASSSPYNEQFF	TGCGCCAGCAGCTCGCCCTACAATGAGCAGTTCTTC
TRBV4-1	many	TRBD1	TRBJ2-4	CASSYSPRQGFAKNIQYF	TGCGCCAGCAGCTACTCCCCGAGACAGGGGTTTGCCAAAAACATTCAGTACTTC
TRBV25-1	many	.	TRBJ1-1	CASRPSPGQNTEAFF	TGTGCCAGCAGACCCTCTCCGGGACAGAACACTGAAGCTTTCTTT
TRBV5-6	.	TRBD2	TRBJ2-1	CASSLGDPLAGVGYNEQFF	TGTGCCAGCAGCTTGGGGGACCCACTAGCGGGAGTAGGGTACAATGAGCAGTTCTTC